A selection of T cell receptor beta chains follows, all from one sample in a study of blood T cell repertoires in COVID-19. The table came from immunoSEQ multiplex PCR; TCRdb's copy has only in-frame clones and leaves some out. The sample holds hundreds of thousands of clones; more than 75% are singletons and the top ten take around 7%. The specimen was PBMCs or T cells enriched from blood (not recorded which). These receptors were taken from a woman aged 40-49 years with acute COVID-19. Both conserved end residues are part of each CDR3. D genes are given only for firm matches. Rows give clone size only sometimes, using once, few, many, or a class for an expanded clone.

cdr3_aa cdr3_nt j_call clone_size v_call d_call
CATLLAGREKLFF TGTGCCACCCTACTCGCCGGGAGAGAAAAACTGTTTTTT TRBJ1-4 - TRBV28 -
CASRPPAGDEQFF TGTGCCAGTAGACCGCCGGCGGGGGACGAGCAGTTCTTC TRBJ2-1 - TRBV19 TRBD2
CASYAANSGNTIYF TGTGCCAGCTACGCGGCAAACTCTGGAAACACCATATATTTT TRBJ1-3 - TRBV18 -
CASSLSRDGYTF TGCGCCAGCAGCTTGAGCAGGGATGGCTACACCTTC TRBJ1-2 - TRBV5-1 -
CSVDGQGGNIQYF TGCAGCGTTGACGGACAGGGAGGAAACATTCAGTACTTC TRBJ2-4 - TRBV29-1 TRBD1
CASRRTGGTEAFF TGTGCCAGCAGGCGGACAGGGGGCACTGAAGCTTTCTTT TRBJ1-1 - TRBV28 TRBD1
CATTRGTNEKLFF TGTGCCACGACCCGGGGGACTAATGAAAAACTGTTTTTT TRBJ1-4 - TRBV12-3/TRBV12-4 -
CASSLVAGVLGDTQYF TGTGCCAGCAGCTTAGTTGCTGGAGTTCTAGGAGATACGCAGTATTTT TRBJ2-3 - TRBV5-4 -
CASSYPQGRMANYEQYF TGTGCCAGCAGTTACCCACAGGGTCGAATGGCGAACTACGAGCAGTACTTC TRBJ2-7 - TRBV6-2/TRBV6-3 -
CASSPGAGANVLTF TGTGCCAGCTCACCAGGGGCCGGGGCCAACGTCCTGACTTTC TRBJ2-6 once TRBV18 -
CASSLYPFESQYF TGTGCCAGCAGCTTATACCCCTTTGAGTCGCAGTATTTT TRBJ2-3 - TRBV7-9 -
CATSDSLGTVYNEQFF TGTGCCACCAGTGATTCTCTCGGGACAGTTTACAATGAGCAGTTCTTC TRBJ2-1 - TRBV24-1 TRBD1
CASSRGGSDTEAFF TGTGCCAGCTCACGTGGGGGCTCGGACACTGAAGCTTTCTTT TRBJ1-1 once TRBV18 -
CASRGQSSSYNSPLHF TGTGCCAGCCGAGGACAGTCCAGCTCCTATAATTCACCCCTCCACTTT TRBJ1-6 - TRBV2 -
CASSQEGYYGYTF TGTGCCAGCAGCCAGGAGGGGTACTATGGCTACACCTTC TRBJ1-2 few TRBV5-5 -
CASSPRWGVADDAYEQYF TGTGCCAGCAGTCCACGGTGGGGTGTAGCGGACGACGCCTACGAGCAGTACTTC TRBJ2-7 - TRBV6-2/TRBV6-3 -
CASRGRGGDSGNTIYF TGTGCCAGCAGGGGACGAGGGGGAGACTCTGGAAACACCATATATTTT TRBJ1-3 - TRBV28 -
CASSLVGTSEYNEQFF TGTGCCAGCAGCTTAGTGGGGACTAGCGAGTACAATGAGCAGTTCTTC TRBJ2-1 - TRBV7-3 TRBD2
CASSHPGTASYEQYF TGTGCCAGCAGCCACCCCGGGACAGCCTCCTACGAGCAGTACTTC TRBJ2-7 - TRBV5-6 TRBD1
CASRETNTGELFF TGTGCCAGCAGGGAGACGAACACCGGGGAGCTGTTTTTT TRBJ2-2 - TRBV2 -
CASGGVNTEAFF TGCGCCAGCGGGGGGGTGAACACTGAAGCTTTCTTT TRBJ1-1 once TRBV4-3 -
CASSLGQEANTIYF TGCGCCAGCAGCTTGGGACAGGAGGCAAACACCATATATTTT TRBJ1-3 - TRBV5-1 -
CASSLERSNQPQHF TGTGCCAGCAGTTTGGAGCGTAGCAATCAGCCCCAGCATTTT TRBJ1-5 - TRBV28 -
CASTHTGTGSYEQYF TGTGCCAGCACCCACACAGGCACTGGATCCTACGAGCAGTACTTC TRBJ2-7 - TRBV7-9 -
CASSPTMENQPQHF TGTGCCAGCAGCCCGACCATGGAGAATCAGCCCCAGCATTTT TRBJ1-5 few TRBV7-9 -
CSASVVRVRNEQFF TGCAGTGCTAGTGTAGTGAGGGTCCGCAATGAGCAGTTCTTC TRBJ2-1 - TRBV20-1 -
CASSSSGGTDTQYF TGTGCCAGCAGCAGTAGCGGGGGCACAGATACGCAGTATTTT TRBJ2-3 - TRBV2 TRBD2
CATSRVGAPTADSNQPQHF TGTGCCACCAGCAGAGTAGGCGCGCCCACAGCGGATAGCAATCAGCCCCAGCATTTT TRBJ1-5 few TRBV15 -
CASSPGQGLSTDTQYF TGCGCCAGCAGCCCAGGGCAGGGGCTTAGCACAGATACGCAGTATTTT TRBJ2-3 - TRBV4-3 -
CASMDRVRGGGYGYTF TGCGCCAGCATGGACAGGGTAAGAGGTGGCGGCTATGGCTACACCTTC TRBJ1-2 - TRBV10-1 TRBD1
CASSPYRGNTGELFF TGTGCCAGCTCACCATATCGGGGAAACACCGGGGAGCTGTTTTTT TRBJ2-2 - TRBV18 -
CASSSRDRGGYTF TGTGCCAGCAGCTCCCGGGACAGGGGGGGCTACACCTTC TRBJ1-2 - TRBV7-2 TRBD1
CATSDTGTGWDGYTF TGTGCCACCAGTGATACCGGGACAGGGTGGGATGGCTACACCTTC TRBJ1-2 - TRBV24-1 TRBD1
CSVENPSGPANYGYTF TGCAGCGTCGAAAACCCCAGCGGCCCTGCTAACTATGGCTACACCTTC TRBJ1-2 - TRBV29-1 -
CASSTAGGRRAPMEETQYF TGTGCCAGTAGCACGGCGGGGGGGAGGAGGGCTCCAATGGAAGAGACCCAGTACTTC TRBJ2-5 - TRBV19 TRBD2
CASAGLLGPHEQFF TGCGCCAGTGCGGGCCTACTAGGCCCCCATGAGCAGTTCTTC TRBJ2-1 - TRBV5-1 -
CASCDGTGVGQPQHF TGTGCCAGTTGTGACGGGACAGGGGTAGGTCAGCCCCAGCATTTT TRBJ1-5 - TRBV28 TRBD1
CATRGVTINEQFF TGTGCCACCAGAGGAGTGACTATCAATGAGCAGTTCTTC TRBJ2-1 once TRBV15 -
CSVERGGPTGNEQYF TGCAGCGTTGAGAGGGGGGGACCCACGGGCAACGAGCAGTACTTC TRBJ2-7 - TRBV29-1 -
CASSPVEAANTEAFF TGTGCCAGCTCACCGGTAGAGGCAGCGAACACTGAAGCTTTCTTT TRBJ1-1 many TRBV18 -
CATSRGGNRGTEAFF TGTGCCACCAGCAGAGGAGGGAACAGGGGAACTGAAGCTTTCTTT TRBJ1-1 - TRBV15 TRBD1
CASCRAALAANEQFF TGTGCCAGCTGCCGAGCTGCGCTAGCGGCCAATGAGCAGTTCTTC TRBJ2-1 - TRBV6-2/TRBV6-3 TRBD2
CASSLPGHGYTF TGTGCCAGCAGCCTTCCAGGTCACGGCTACACCTTC TRBJ1-2 - TRBV14 -
CAWSVGGASYTQYF TGTGCCTGGAGTGTAGGTGGGGCCTCGTATACGCAGTATTTT TRBJ2-3 - TRBV30 -
CASSLFRGDGYTF TGTGCCAGCAGTTTATTTAGGGGCGATGGCTACACCTTC TRBJ1-2 - TRBV28 -
CASSLASGGETQYF TGTGCCAGCAGCTTGGCGTCCGGGGGGGAGACCCAGTACTTC TRBJ2-5 many TRBV5-6 TRBD2
CASSPSSRGRETQYF TGTGCCAGCAGCCCGTCGTCTAGGGGGAGAGAGACCCAGTACTTC TRBJ2-5 - TRBV7-2 -
CASSLSGTSGEKETQYF TGTGCCAGCAGCTTGTCTGGGACTAGCGGGGAGAAAGAGACCCAGTACTTC TRBJ2-5 - TRBV5-4 TRBD2
CASSARLAAAQETQYF TGTGCCAGCAGCGCCCGGCTAGCGGCCGCACAAGAGACCCAGTACTTC TRBJ2-5 - TRBV9 TRBD2
CASSQPGGGATQYF TGCGCCAGCAGCCAACCAGGCGGAGGGGCGACCCAGTACTTC TRBJ2-5 - TRBV4-3 -
CASRARDRGYSNQPQHF TGTGCCAGCAGAGCCCGGGACAGGGGTTATAGCAATCAGCCCCAGCATTTT TRBJ1-5 - TRBV21-1 -
CASSFTLRDQPQHF TGTGCCAGCAGTTTCACCCTACGGGATCAGCCCCAGCATTTT TRBJ1-5 - TRBV28 -
CASRQTGGTDTQYF TGTGCCAGCAGGCAGACAGGGGGCACAGATACGCAGTATTTT TRBJ2-3 - TRBV28 TRBD1